This TCR beta chain appears in the sequencing data of a study of cytomegalovirus exposure and HLA in healthy donors. Findings and caveats of the study: Cytomegalovirus status was reportedly diagnosed by the classifier with high sensitivity and specificity. Looking again later, the authors saw that most CMV-associated TCR beta chains seemed HLA-restricted. Presence/absence analyses took donor sequencing depth as roughly uniform.

CDR1 is SNHLY, CDR2 FYNNEI, per germline. V lost 2 bases and J 8 bases, leaving 16 bases between the germline ends. This CDR3 is built from 15 residues. The PCR used 60 Vbeta and 13 Jbeta primers. The authors' processing: Counted up in a later analysis, unique TCR beta chains came to approximately 83 million, with about 10 million shared. Data came from immunoSEQ multiplex PCR; TCRdb stores just in-frame clones and leaves some out. That table supplies the V and J calls and clone size; D and trimming were determined from the DNA. The sample has around 180,000 clones; 79% are singletons. This clone was recorded a few times. Its antigen is undetermined.

Sequenced input: PBMCs. This clonotype was sampled from a woman in her thirties or forties in good health and CMV-seronegative. The J gene is TRBJ2-1, the V gene TRBV2; a weak D match, TRBD1 (6 bases). The CDR3 loop reads CASSERDTLGDEQFF. CDR3 in DNA: TGTGCCAGCAGTGAAAGGGACACCCTAGGGGATGAGCAGTTCTTC.